These T cell receptor beta chains were read from a single sample in a study of CD8 T cells in ankylosing spondylitis. Using its own MiXCR run on the 5' RACE reads, TCRdb lists one record per CDR3 protein. The sample holds a few hundred thousand distinct CDR3 sequences, roughly 13% seen once. Sample: blood, either unsorted or a sorted T cell fraction (not recorded which). The receptor set was obtained from a male donor with ankylosing spondylitis. Both conserved end residues are part of each CDR3. A D gene is named only where the DNA matches it firmly. Clone size is not always given. Where it is, it says once, few, many or a class for expanded clones.

>TRBJ2-5|-|-|TRBV11-2
CASKQRAGGETQYF
TGTGCCAGCAAACAACGGGCCGGGGGCGAGACCCAGTACTTC
>TRBJ2-6|-|-|TRBV10-3
CAISEVVSVLTF
TGTGCCATCAGTGAGGTAGTCTCCGTCCTGACTTTC
>TRBJ1-1|few|-|TRBV11-2
CASAWEGWDTEAFF
TGTGCCAGCGCATGGGAGGGCTGGGACACTGAAGCTTTCTTT
>TRBJ2-5|few|-|TRBV12-5
CASGTREETQYF
TGTGCTAGTGGTACACGGGAGGAGACCCAGTACTTC
>TRBJ2-2|few|-|TRBV3-1
CASTHDGGFANTGELFF
TGTGCCAGCACCCATGATGGGGGATTCGCGAACACCGGGGAGCTGTTTTTT
>TRBJ2-6|-|-|TRBV5-1
CASSNRTSGANVLTF
TGCGCCAGCAGCAACCGGACCTCTGGGGCCAACGTCCTGACTTTC
>TRBJ2-5|few|-|TRBV7-2
CASSPRGRQVQETQYF
TGTGCCAGCAGCCCCCGGGGGAGACAGGTACAAGAGACCCAGTACTTC
>TRBJ1-4|-|-|TRBV20-1
CSASRGAEKLFF
TGCAGTGCCAGTCGGGGGGCGGAAAAACTGTTTTTT
>TRBJ2-5|few|-|TRBV9
CASSIGTPPETQYF
TGTGCCAGCAGCATTGGGACCCCGCCGGAGACCCAGTACTTC
>TRBJ2-5|few|-|TRBV14
CASSQERKGETQYF
TGTGCCAGCAGCCAAGAGAGGAAAGGGGAGACCCAGTACTTC
>TRBJ2-3|-|TRBD2|TRBV5-6
CASSLKSGMGDTQYF
TGTGCCAGCAGCTTGAAAAGCGGGATGGGAGATACGCAGTATTTT
>TRBJ2-2|-|-|TRBV27
CASSSTWDTGELFF
TGTGCCAGCAGTTCCACGTGGGACACCGGGGAGCTGTTTTTT
>TRBJ2-3|-|-|TRBV27
CATARGAGPGTQYF
TGTGCCACAGCTAGGGGAGCTGGTCCTGGTACGCAGTATTTT
>TRBJ2-7|many|TRBD1|TRBV7-6
CASSLSSGDRPYEQYF
TGTGCCAGCAGCTTAAGTTCAGGGGACAGACCCTACGAGCAGTACTTC
>TRBJ1-2|-|TRBD1|TRBV5-1
CASSLAGGVRGDYGYTF
TGCGCCAGCAGCTTGGCAGGGGGAGTTCGCGGCGACTATGGCTACACCTTC
>TRBJ1-5|-|-|TRBV2
CASSEAGSHINQPQHF
TGTGCCAGCAGTGAAGCAGGTTCCCATATTAATCAGCCCCAGCATTTT
>TRBJ2-1|few|-|TRBV5-1
CASSLAPHNEQFF
TGCGCCAGCAGCTTGGCTCCCCACAATGAGCAGTTCTTC
>TRBJ2-3|many|TRBD2|TRBV29-1
CSVDPQAGGRADTQYF
TGCAGCGTTGATCCCCAAGCGGGAGGGAGGGCAGATACGCAGTATTTT
>TRBJ2-1|few|TRBD2|TRBV4-1
CASSQGLSGRGYNEQFF
TGCGCCAGCAGCCAGGGTCTTAGCGGGAGGGGATACAATGAGCAGTTCTTC
>TRBJ1-4|-|TRBD1|TRBV7-9
CASSRSDREPLRTVFF
TGTGCCAGCAGCCGATCCGACAGGGAACCCCTTAGGACTGTGTTTTTT
>TRBJ2-5|many|-|TRBV5-5
CASSSVGVQETQYF
TGTGCCAGCAGCTCCGTGGGCGTTCAAGAGACCCAGTACTTC
>TRBJ2-7|-|TRBD2|TRBV5-1
CASGSQGGSSYEQYF
TGCGCCAGCGGATCACAAGGCGGGAGCTCCTACGAGCAGTACTTC
>TRBJ2-2|few|-|TRBV18
CASSPVTANTGELFF
TGTGCCAGCTCACCAGTGACAGCCAACACCGGGGAGCTGTTTTTT
>TRBJ1-1|few|-|TRBV7-2
CATYPGSGRGTEAFF
TGTGCCACCTACCCTGGATCTGGCCGGGGGACTGAAGCTTTCTTT
>TRBJ2-1|few|-|TRBV7-9
CASPMARGVDPAMNF
TGTGCCAGCCCCATGGCCCGTGGGGTGGACCCTGCCATGAACTTC
>TRBJ2-7|many|-|TRBV24-1
CATSGLEGVRYEQYF
TGTGCCACCAGTGGACTTGAAGGGGTGCGCTACGAGCAGTACTTC
>TRBJ1-2|many|TRBD1|TRBV7-9
CASSSTGGGYTF
TGTGCCAGCAGCTCCACAGGGGGTGGCTACACCTTC
>TRBJ1-6|few|-|TRBV20-1
CSAERGYNSPLHF
TGCAGTGCCGAGCGGGGTTATAATTCACCCCTCCACTTT
>TRBJ1-1|few|-|TRBV6-1
CASAGGLRAEAFF
TGTGCCAGCGCGGGGGGTCTCAGGGCTGAAGCTTTCTTT
>TRBJ1-4|-|-|TRBV10-3
CASRPATNEKLFF
TGTGCCTCCCGACCTGCAACTAATGAAAAACTGTTTTTT
>TRBJ2-3|-|TRBD2|TRBV11-2
CASSLVPTSGGTDTQYF
TGTGCCAGCAGCTTAGTTCCGACTAGCGGGGGCACAGATACGCAGTATTTT
>TRBJ2-7|-|-|TRBV20-1
CSASNEQYF
TGCAGTGCTAGTAACGAGCAGTACTTC
>TRBJ2-1|few|-|TRBV11-2
CASSPRGVLYNEQFF
TGTGCCAGCAGCCCGAGGGGGGTTTTATACAATGAGCAGTTCTTC